A single sample gave rise to the 24 T cell receptor beta chains below, sequenced in a study of T cells in Graves' hyperthyroidism and ophthalmopathy. Template material for amplifying TCR beta CDR3 regions consisted of RNA transcripts. HTBI primers were the set used in a first-round RT-PCR of the TCR CDR3. TCRdb re-called the multiplex PCR reads through MiXCR, storing one row per CDR3 protein. Among more than 500,000 distinct CDR3 sequences listed, 14% to 15% were seen once. The sample was blood. The receptor source for this set is a woman between 40 and 50 years old with Graves' ophthalmopathy.

This clonotype was observed at least ten times. This chain uses TRBV29-1 with TRBJ2-5, with 16 bases identical to TRBD2. V lost 2 bases, J lost 5 bases, and 11 bases stayed unmatched. The CDR3 has 18 residues. Germline V gene lookup returns CDR1 SQVTM and CDR2 ANQGSEA. This chain's CDR3 is CSVEPRGTSGRGEETQYF. CDR3 nucleotide sequence: TGCAGCGTTGAACCTCGCGGGACTAGCGGGAGGGGGGAGGAGACCCAGTACTTC.

Many counts were recorded for this clonotype. The chain links TRBV30 to TRBJ2-7; 10 nucleotides align to TRBD2. V was pared by 2 bases and J by 2 bases, with 3 bases of the junction left unmatched. The CDR3 is 14 residues long. Germline-derived CDR1 and CDR2 are GTSNPN and SVGIG (reference sequence). CDR3 region: CAWSLGTSAYEQYF. CDR3 sequence (DNA): TGTGCCTGGAGTCTAGGGACTAGCGCCTACGAGCAGTACTTC.

Many counts were recorded for this clonotype. The CDR3 is CASSESIGQETQYF. The DNA for the CDR3 is TGTGCCAGCAGTGAAAGCATAGGGCAAGAGACCCAGTACTTC. This rearrangement joins TRBV6-1 to TRBJ2-5; no definite D call. The germline V gene encodes CDR1 MNHNS and CDR2 SASEGT. Trimming stripped 2 bases from V and 2 bases from J, with 9 bases between. The CDR3 totals 14 residues.

This clonotype occurred many times. This sequence joins TRBV19 and TRBJ2-7; the D is unclear. Trimming removed 3 bases from V and 7 bases from J, with 16 bases in between. Germline V gene sequence: CDR1 LNHDA, CDR2 SQIVND (reference sequence). The CDR3 has 14 amino acids. This chain's CDR3 is CASSISLLYEEQYF. The CDR3 coding sequence is TGTGCCAGTAGTATCAGCCTACTCTACGAGGAGCAGTACTTC.

This clonotype showed up many times. The chain recombines TRBV6-1 with TRBJ2-7; 9 nucleotides align to TRBD2. The CDR3 extends over 14 amino acids. From germline, CDR1 is MNHNS and CDR2 SASEGT. V shed 3 bases and J 12 bases; nucleotides not matched to a gene: 12. CDR3 amino acids: CASSDPGLASPVYF. CDR3 sequence (DNA): TGTGCCAGCAGTGACCCGGGACTAGCCTCTCCGGTGTACTTC.

This clonotype was recorded at least ten times. The V and J genes are TRBV4-2 and TRBJ1-1, with 9 bases lining up with TRBD1. The CDR3 runs to 17 residues. V was pared by 4 bases and J by 2 bases, with 11 bases of the junction left unmatched. The germline CDR1 and CDR2 sequences are LGHNA and YNFKEQ. CDR3 bases: TGTGCCAGCAGCCTTAGAACAGGGGGCGCGGGTAACACTGAAGCTTTCTTT. Translating it yields CASSLRTGGAGNTEAFF.

This clonotype was counted at least ten times. The chain employs TRBV6-1 and TRBJ2-7, with D hard to call. Deletions cut 6 bases from V and 8 bases from J, with 23 bases between. The CDR3 sequence is 15 residues long. CDR1 MNHNS and CDR2 SASEGT come from the germline V gene. In DNA form, the CDR3 reads TGTGCCAGCAGGGGTCTTGGATCCGCCCCGAGCAAGCAGTACTTC. This codes for CASRGLGSAPSKQYF.

This clonotype was recorded a few times. The chain links TRBV3-1 to TRBJ2-7; the D call may be TRBD1 or TRBD2 (5 bases each). This CDR3 is built from 14 residues. Germline V gene data show CDR1 as LGHDT and CDR2 as YNNKEL (reference sequence). Trimming stripped 4 bases from V and 4 bases from J, with 14 bases between. The CDR3 spells CASSPVRGPYEQYF. CDR3 coding DNA: TGTGCCAGCAGCCCGGTACGGGGACCTTACGAGCAGTACTTC.

V gene TRBV11-2 combines with J gene TRBJ2-7; D gene unclear. CDR3 length: 15 residues. Trimming pared 1 base from V and 6 bases from J, leaving 16 bases between. The germline V gene encodes CDR1 SGHAT and CDR2 FQNNGV. DNA for the CDR3: TGTGCCAGCAGCTTAGCCGGCCTTTACGGGCGCGAGCAGTACTTC. This translates into CASSLAGLYGREQYF.

This clonotype was seen many times. V usage is TRBV5-1 and J usage is TRBJ1-1, with a possible D match to TRBD1 (5 bases). V lost 1 base and J lost 4, with 17 bases in between. The CDR3 totals 16 residues. Germline V gives CDR1 SGHRS, CDR2 YFSETQ. CDR3 DNA sequence: TGCGCCAGCAGCTTGAACGGGGGAAGGGGTGGCACTGAAGCTTTCTTT. Translation gives CASSLNGGRGGTEAFF.

This clonotype was counted many times. This chain joins TRBV6-5 and TRBJ1-1; 7 bases align to TRBD1. Unmatched junction bases numbered 8, after V lost 11 bases and J lost 5 bases. The CDR3 has 12 residues. Germline CDR1 MNHEY, CDR2 SVGAGI. CDR3 sequence (DNA): TGTGCCGTCAAAAGGGACAGTACTGAAGCTTTCTTT. Protein: CAVKRDSTEAFF.

The sample holds many counts of this clonotype. This rearrangement joins TRBV6-2 or TRBV6-3 to TRBJ2-2, with 13 bases that match TRBD2. J was trimmed by 8 bases and V by 3 bases; bases with no gene match: 6. Germline CDR1 MNHEY, CDR2 SVGEGT. The CDR3 covers 16 residues. The CDR3: CASSYGLAGVVGELFF. The CDR3 DNA sequence: TGTGCCAGCAGTTATGGACTAGCGGGAGTTGTTGGGGAGCTGTTTTTT.

This clonotype occurred many times. Its ends do not fully match the called genes, so a read error is possible. J is TRBJ2-7 and V is TRBV5-1, with 12 bases identical to TRBD1. The CDR3 is made up of 14 amino acids. Germline CDR1 is SGHRS and CDR2 is YFSETQ. In DNA form, the CDR3 reads TGTGCCAGCAGCCTCGGGACAGGGGGCAACGAGCAGTACTTC. It specifies CASSLGTGGNEQYF.

Many counts were recorded for this clonotype. The V gene is TRBV6-7, the J gene TRBJ2-7; D may correspond to TRBD1 or TRBD2 (6 bases each). TRBV6-7 is known as an ORF, though its function is uncertain. V was clipped by 5 bases and J by 0 bases, with 17 bases between them. The CDR3 is made up of 16 amino acids. In DNA, the CDR3 is TGTGCCAGCAGTCAAAGGGGGACCGGGAGCTCCTACGAGCAGTACTTC. Encoded protein: CASSQRGTGSSYEQYF.

In its sample, this clonotype was seen many times. This chain uses TRBV12-3 or TRBV12-4 with TRBJ2-7; TRBD1 agrees at 11 bases. This CDR3 spans 18 amino acids. The ends lost 6 bases at V and 0 bases at J; junction bases unmatched: 13. In nucleotides, the CDR3 is TGTGCCAGCAGCCCCTTGGGTGCCGGGACAGGGGGCTCCTACGAGCAGTACTTC. It encodes CASSPLGAGTGGSYEQYF.

This clonotype was recorded many times. CDR3 nucleotides: TGTGCCAGCAGTCTCAGACCCAGACCCCTAGATGGCTACACCTTC. It translates to CASSLRPRPLDGYTF. The genes are TRBV28 and TRBJ1-2; no definite D call. Trimming left V 5 bases short and J 6 bases short, with 19 bases between. CDR1 is MDHEN and CDR2 is SYDVKM in the germline V gene. CDR3 length equals 15 residues.

This clonotype was counted ten times or more. The chain couples TRBV29-1 to TRBJ2-2; weak D call: TRBD2 (6 bases). The CDR3 covers 13 residues. Trimming cost V 4 bases and J 8 bases, with 14 bases left between them. CDR1 and CDR2 (germline): SQVTM, ANQGSEA. The DNA for the CDR3 is TGCAGCGTTGTAAGGCAGGGAGGTGGGGAGCTGTTTTTT. Its protein is CSVVRQGGGELFF.

This clonotype occurred a few times. In DNA form, the CDR3 reads TGTGCCAGCAGCGTGGGTTGGGAGGATGGGACTGAAGCTTTCTTT. This sequence encodes CASSVGWEDGTEAFF. V usage is TRBV9 and J usage is TRBJ1-1; D is unresolved. With 2 bases removed from V and 5 bases from J, the gap between germline ends came to 16 bases. This CDR3 has 15 residues. In germline, CDR1 is SGDLS, CDR2 YYNGEE.

CDR3 loop: CASSSGRPDGNTIYF. The CDR3, as DNA: TGTGCCAGCAGTTCGGGACGTCCTGATGGAAACACCATATATTTT. The V call is TRBV12-3 or TRBV12-4, the J call TRBJ1-3; D possibly corresponds to TRBD1 (5 bases). This CDR3 is built from 15 residues. V lost 4 bases and J lost 3, with 13 bases in between.

There are many counts of this clonotype. J is TRBJ2-5 and V is TRBV20-1, with D possibly being TRBD2 (5 bases). CDR1 and CDR2 (germline): DFQATT, SNEGSKA (reference sequence). The CDR3 covers 14 residues. The ends were cut back, 6 bases at V and 1 base at J, with 15 bases in the middle. DNA of the CDR3: TGCAGTGCGAAAGCGGCAGGCCTCCAAGAGACCCAGTACTTC. This encodes CSAKAAGLQETQYF.

This clonotype was counted many times. DNA of the CDR3: TGTGCCAGCAGTGAGGGACAAATCTCTGGAAACACCATATATTTT. It encodes CASSEGQISGNTIYF. V gene TRBV6-1 combines with J gene TRBJ1-3; TRBD1 is a possible D gene (6 bases). The V end lost 3 bases, the J end lost 0 bases, and 9 bases lay between the germline ends. Per germline, CDR1 MNHNS and CDR2 SASEGT. The CDR3 runs 15 residues.

This clonotype was picked up many times. DNA for the CDR3: TGCAGTGCTACAGGGGTCCATAAAGATTGGGCGAACACTGAAGCTTTCTTT. This gives the protein CSATGVHKDWANTEAFF. The chain is built from TRBV20-1 and TRBJ1-1; TRBD1 is a possible D gene (6 bases). Germline V CDR1 and CDR2: DFQATT, SNEGSKA (reference sequence). V was pared by 4 bases and J by 1 base, with 22 bases between. The CDR3 covers 17 residues.

The chain employs TRBV19 and TRBJ2-3; TRBD2 is a possible D gene (5 bases). Trimming took 6 bases from V and 1 from J, leaving 11 bases between them. Per germline, CDR1 LNHDA and CDR2 SQIVND (reference sequence). CDR3 size: 14 residues. The CDR3 nucleotides read TGTGCCAGTAGGCAGAGGGATGGCACAGATACGCAGTATTTT. Residues: CASRQRDGTDTQYF.

A note on this clonotype: No conserved phenylalanine or tryptophan is present at the end of the CDR3, so a read error is the likely explanation. This chain links TRBV6-1 with TRBJ2-7; a weak D match, TRBD1 (6 bases). There are 12 residues in the CDR3. Trimming pared 5 bases from V and 3 bases from J, leaving 8 bases between. Germline V gene data show CDR1 as MNHNS and CDR2 as SASEGT. The CDR3 nucleotides read TGTGCCAGCAGTACACAGGGCTACGAGCAGTACCTC. It translates to CASSTQGYEQYL.